A selection of T cell receptor beta chains follows, all from one sample in a study of glioma-infiltrating T cells after dendritic cell vaccination. Some clones are missing from TCRdb's copy, which holds only in-frame ones; the method was immunoSEQ multiplex PCR. Among approximately 85,000 clones, 85% were seen once, and the ten largest hold more than 8%. Here the sequenced sample was blood, taken after dendritic cell vaccination. The receptors shown here come from a human donor with glioblastoma. CDR3s include the opening cysteine and the closing phenylalanine or tryptophan. D genes are given only for firm matches. The size of a clone is reported for some rows only, either as once, few or many, or as a class for expanded clones.

>NA|NA|TRBJ2-1|TRBV7-9
TGTGCCAGCAGCAAGGACAGATCCTACAATGAGCAGTTCTTC
CASSKDRSYNEQFF
>NA|NA|TRBJ1-1|TRBV29-1
TGCAGCGCTAGGGGGGGTGGGAACACTGAAGCTTTCTTT
CSARGGGNTEAFF
>TRBD1|NA|TRBJ2-7|TRBV18
TGTGCCAGCTCACCAGGGACAGTGAACTCCTACGAGCAGTACTTC
CASSPGTVNSYEQYF
>TRBD1|NA|TRBJ2-2|TRBV11-3
TGTGCCAGCAGCTTAGCGAGGGGAAACAGGGGGCCGAACACCGGGGAGCTGTTTTTT
CASSLARGNRGPNTGELFF
>NA|NA|TRBJ2-3|TRBV11-3
TGTGCCAGCAGCTTAGGTTATCGGGGAAGCACAGATACGCAGTATTTT
CASSLGYRGSTDTQYF
>NA|once|TRBJ2-7|TRBV27
TGTGCCAGCAGTACCCCACAGGGGGGGTACTACGAGCAGTACTTC
CASSTPQGGYYEQYF
>TRBD2|NA|TRBJ2-7|TRBV15
TGTGCCACCAGCCCCCCTCCTCCGGGGGGTAGGGAGCAGTACTTC
CATSPPPPGGREQYF
>TRBD1|NA|TRBJ2-5|TRBV5-1
TGCGCCAGCAGCTCGACAGGGGGGCAGGAGACCCAGTACTTC
CASSSTGGQETQYF
>NA|NA|TRBJ1-5|TRBV6-5
TGTGCCAGCAGTGGAGGACGGAATCAGCCCCAGCATTTT
CASSGGRNQPQHF
>NA|NA|TRBJ2-7|TRBV6-1
TGTGCCAGCAGTGTCAGGGTCGAGCAGTACTTC
CASSVRVEQYF
>TRBD1|NA|TRBJ2-7|TRBV5-6
TGTGCCAGCAGCTTGGTGGGGACAGGGTTTCCTCAGTCCTACGAGCAGTACTTC
CASSLVGTGFPQSYEQYF
>NA|NA|TRBJ1-1|TRBV27
TGTGCCAGCAGTTTATCTCCAGGGTTGGCCACTGAAGCTTTCTTT
CASSLSPGLATEAFF
>NA|NA|TRBJ1-1|TRBV2
TGTGCCAGCAGTGAAGGCAGGGTGCGGGCTTTCTTT
CASSEGRVRAFF
>TRBD1|NA|TRBJ2-7|TRBV7-2
TGTGCCAGCAGCTTAGGGGGGACAGGGGGCCAGCAGTACTTC
CASSLGGTGGQQYF
>TRBD2|NA|TRBJ2-3|TRBV5-1
TGCGCCAGCAAGTTTACTAGCGGGGGGACAGATACGCAGTATTTT
CASKFTSGGTDTQYF
>NA|NA|TRBJ1-1|TRBV27
TGTGCCAGCAGTTTACACGGCAACGCGGCTGAAGCTTTCTTT
CASSLHGNAAEAFF
>NA|NA|TRBJ1-5|TRBV10-3
TGTGCCATCAGCCACACCAATCAGCCCCAGCATTTT
CAISHTNQPQHF
>TRBD1|NA|TRBJ2-3|TRBV11-3
TGTGCCAGCAGCCGACAGGGGGTGACAGATACGCAGTATTTT
CASSRQGVTDTQYF
>NA|NA|TRBJ2-7|TRBV5-4
TGTGCCAGCAGCCGGCAGTGGGGGGCCTACGAGCAGTACTTC
CASSRQWGAYEQYF
>NA|NA|TRBJ2-5|TRBV7-9
TGTGCCAGCATCAGGGACAGTGGGGGGGAGACCCAGTACTTC
CASIRDSGGETQYF
>NA|NA|TRBJ1-5|TRBV6-6
TGTGCCAGCAGTTACTCGACCAGTCCAGGGCAGCCCCAGCATTTT
CASSYSTSPGQPQHF
>NA|NA|TRBJ2-1|TRBV19
TGTGCCAGTACCAATAGGTGGGGCAGCCACAATGAGCAGTTCTTC
CASTNRWGSHNEQFF
>TRBD1|NA|TRBJ1-1|TRBV6-5
TGTGCCAGCAGGGCGGGACAGCAAAACACTGAAGCTTTCTTT
CASRAGQQNTEAFF
>TRBD2|few|TRBJ2-1|TRBV5-6
TGTGCCAGCAGCTTAGGCAGGGGGATGGCTAGCGGGAGGGCCAATGAGCAGTTCTTC
CASSLGRGMASGRANEQFF
>NA|NA|TRBJ1-5|TRBV27
TGTGCCAGCAGTTTATCGGCGTGGACAGCCCGGCATTTT
CASSLSAWTARHF
>NA|NA|TRBJ2-1|TRBV7-3
TGTGCCAGCAGCTTATTGGGGGGGGCCAGCTACAATGAGCAGTTCTTC
CASSLLGGASYNEQFF
>TRBD1|NA|TRBJ1-4|TRBV7-9
TGTGCCAGCAGCTCGACAGGGACTAATGAAAAACTGTTTTTT
CASSSTGTNEKLFF
>TRBD2|NA|TRBJ2-7|TRBV2
TGTGCCAGCGGGACTAGCGGGAGCCACGAGCAGTACTTC
CASGTSGSHEQYF
>TRBD1|NA|TRBJ2-1|TRBV7-3
TGTGCCAGCAGCCCCAGACAGGGGTTGGTCAATGAGCAGTTCTTC
CASSPRQGLVNEQFF
>TRBD2|NA|TRBJ2-1|TRBV27
TGTGCCAGCAGTCCTGGGACTAGCGCCCCTTACAATGAGCAGTTCTTC
CASSPGTSAPYNEQFF
>TRBD2|NA|TRBJ2-5|TRBV11-2
TGTGCCAGCAGCATGGGACTAGCGGGGGGCCAAGAGACCCAGTACTTC
CASSMGLAGGQETQYF
>NA|NA|TRBJ1-2|TRBV5-4
TGTGCCAGCAGCTTGGAGGCAGGGTACTATGGCTACACCTTC
CASSLEAGYYGYTF
>NA|NA|TRBJ2-6|TRBV5-1
TGCGCCAGCAGCCATGGAGTGGACTCTGGGGCCAACGTCCTGACTTTC
CASSHGVDSGANVLTF
>TRBD1|NA|TRBJ1-2|TRBV15
TGTGCCACCAGCTTCCCAGGGGGCGCGGTGGATGGCTACACCTTC
CATSFPGGAVDGYTF
>NA|NA|TRBJ2-7|TRBV5-8
TGTGCCAGCAGCGGCGGGCCCTACTACGAGCAGTACTTC
CASSGGPYYEQYF
>NA|few|TRBJ1-1|TRBV6-5
TGTGCCAGCAGTGGATTGAGGGTGAACACTGAAGCTTTCTTT
CASSGLRVNTEAFF
>TRBD2|once|TRBJ2-7|TRBV14
TGTGCCAGCAGCCCCCTGGACATAGCGGGGATCTCCTACGAGCAGTACTTC
CASSPLDIAGISYEQYF
>TRBD2|NA|TRBJ2-7|TRBV7-6
TGTGCCAGCAGCTCGGCGGGAGTCGCGCAGGGTCCCTACGAGCAGTACTTC
CASSSAGVAQGPYEQYF
>NA|NA|TRBJ2-3|TRBV6-4
TGTGCCAGCAGTGACCCCCCAAGCGGTGTAGCTCCAGATACGCAGTATTTT
CASSDPPSGVAPDTQYF
>NA|NA|TRBJ2-7|TRBV6-5
TGTGCCAGCAGCCATAAAGCGGAGCAGTACTTC
CASSHKAEQYF